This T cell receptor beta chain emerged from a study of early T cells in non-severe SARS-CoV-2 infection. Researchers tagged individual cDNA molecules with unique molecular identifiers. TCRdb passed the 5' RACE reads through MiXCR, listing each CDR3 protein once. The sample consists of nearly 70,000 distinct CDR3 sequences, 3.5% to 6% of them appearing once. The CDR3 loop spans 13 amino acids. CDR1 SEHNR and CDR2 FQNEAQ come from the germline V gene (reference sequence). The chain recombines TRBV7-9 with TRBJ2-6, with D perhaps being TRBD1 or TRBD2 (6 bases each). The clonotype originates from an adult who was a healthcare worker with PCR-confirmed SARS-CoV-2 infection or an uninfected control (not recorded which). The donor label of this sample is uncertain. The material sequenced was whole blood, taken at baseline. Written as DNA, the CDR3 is TGTGCGAGGGGGGCACCCGGGGCCAACGTCCTGACTTTC. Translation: CARGAPGANVLTF.